Below are 22 T cell receptor beta chains sequenced from a single sample in a study of blood T cell repertoires in COVID-19. TCRdb keeps only in-frame clones here, not all; method: immunoSEQ multiplex PCR. The sample includes under 150,000 clones, roughly 84% seen only once; the top ten take 3% to 4%. The specimen sequenced was peripheral blood. The receptor set was obtained from a man between 35 and 55 years old with acute or convalescent COVID-19.

The rearrangement uses TRBV11-2 and TRBJ2-1; TRBD1 agrees at 8 bases. The CDR3 loop spans 14 amino acids. Unmatched junction bases numbered 10, after V lost 5 bases and J lost 10 bases. Per the germline V gene, CDR1 is SGHAT and CDR2 is FQNNGV. The CDR3 DNA is TGTGCCAGCAGCGGGGACAGGTACTTTGGGGAGCAGTTCTTC. Protein: CASSGDRYFGEQFF.

The V gene is TRBV18, the J gene TRBJ2-1, with TRBD1 identical over 8 bases. The CDR3 is 13 residues long. Per germline, CDR1 KGHSH and CDR2 LQKENI. J lost 9 bases, V lost 5 bases, and 6 bases had no gene match. CDR3 in amino acids: CASSSPGGGEQFF. CDR3 DNA sequence: TGTGCCAGCTCATCGCCAGGGGGCGGTGAGCAGTTCTTC.

The CDR3 DNA follows: TGTGCCAGCTCACCAACCCAGGGAACCGGGGAGCTGTTTTTT. Protein: CASSPTQGTGELFF. The V and J genes are TRBV18 and TRBJ2-2; tentative D call: TRBD1 (5 bases). The CDR3 spans 14 residues. Trimming stripped 2 bases from V and 5 bases from J, with 9 bases between. Per the germline V gene, CDR1 is KGHSH and CDR2 is LQKENI.

The chain links TRBV7-9 to TRBJ1-4; possibly TRBD1 for D (6 bases). CDR3 size: 15 residues. Deletions cut 1 base from V and 8 bases from J, with 14 bases between. Germline V gene sequence: CDR1 SEHNR, CDR2 FQNEAQ (reference sequence). This chain's CDR3 is CASSLGSGEGEKLFF. The CDR3 nucleotides are TGTGCCAGCAGCTTAGGTTCAGGGGAAGGGGAAAAACTGTTTTTT.

This clone was seen once. V and J are TRBV12-3 or TRBV12-4 and TRBJ1-4; D uncertain. V lost 5 bases and J 11 bases, leaving 12 bases between the germline ends. The CDR3 runs to 12 residues. CDR3 protein: CASSPRSEKLFF. CDR3 DNA sequence: TGTGCCAGCAGTCCCCGGTCTGAGAAACTGTTTTTT.

J is TRBJ2-7 and V is TRBV5-6; 8 bases are shared with TRBD1. V gave up 4 bases and J gave up 3 bases; unmatched junction bases: 3. Germline assignment: CDR1 SGHDT and CDR2 YYEEEE. The CDR3 spans 13 residues. In DNA form, the CDR3 reads TGTGCCAGCAGCCCGGGACAGGACTACGAGCAGTACTTC. Amino acid sequence: CASSPGQDYEQYF.

The chain employs TRBV11-2 and TRBJ2-5, with a possible D match to TRBD1 (6 bases). The CDR3 length is 13 residues. V lost 6 bases and J 2 bases, leaving 10 bases between the germline ends. Germline V gives CDR1 SGHAT, CDR2 FQNNGV. The CDR3 DNA reads as TGTGCCAGCAGTTCTGACAGGCAAGAGACCCAGTACTTC. This codes for CASSSDRQETQYF.

This rearrangement joins TRBV3-1 (or the pseudogene TRBV3-2) to TRBJ2-6; 8 bases align to TRBD2. The length of the CDR3 is 17 residues. V lost 8 bases to trimming and J lost 1 base; unmatched junction nucleotides: 10. Germline loops: CDR1 LGHDT, CDR2 YNNKEL (reference sequence). CDR3: CASVLSGGISGANVLTF. CDR3 in DNA: TGTGCCAGCGTACTAAGCGGGGGAATTTCTGGGGCCAACGTCCTGACTTTC.

V is TRBV5-6 and J is TRBJ1-2; D not certain. The length of the CDR3 is 14 residues. Germline lookup yields CDR1 SGHDT and CDR2 YYEEEE. V gave up 1 base and J gave up 2 bases, with 9 bases separating them. The CDR3 nucleotides are TGTGCCAGCAGCTTGATAGCGGTGAACTATGGCTACACCTTC. Encoded protein: CASSLIAVNYGYTF.

Only a few counts were recorded for this clone. The J gene is TRBJ2-3, the V gene TRBV2, with D possibly TRBD1 on 5 matching bases. The germline gives CDR1 SNHLY, CDR2 FYNNEI. CDR3 length: 16 amino acids. V shed 5 bases and J shed 1 base, with 16 bases lying between them. CDR3 amino acids: CASSLEQAPGTDTQYF. CDR3 nucleotide sequence: TGTGCCAGCAGTCTAGAACAGGCCCCAGGCACAGATACGCAGTATTTT.

V and J are TRBV19 and TRBJ1-2, with 8 bases fitting TRBD1. CDR1 LNHDA and CDR2 SQIVND come from the germline V gene (reference sequence). The CDR3 has 15 amino acids. Trimming at V came to 3 bases and at J to 3 bases, leaving 6 bases not matched to a gene. DNA of the CDR3: TGTGCCAGTAGTATGAGGCAGGGGGCGTACTATGGCTACACCTTC. Translating gives CASSMRQGAYYGYTF.

About this clone: Its ends do not fully match the called genes, so a read error is possible. The chain is built from TRBV2 and TRBJ1-3, with 10 positions matching TRBD1. The CDR3 contains 17 residues. CDR1 is SNHLY and CDR2 is FYNNEI in the germline V gene. CDR3 protein: CASSEGLTGGFGNTIYF. DNA for the CDR3: TGTGCCAGCAGCGAAGGACTGACAGGGGGCTTTGGAAACACCATATATTTT. Complete variable domain (other parts from reference TRBV2 and TRBJ1-3): EPEVTQTPSHQVTQMGQEVILRCVPISNHLYFYWYRQILGQKVEFLVSFYNNEISEKSEIFDDQFSVERPDGSNFTLKIRSTKLEDSAMYFCASSEGLTGGFGNTIYFGEGSWLTVV.

CDR3 in DNA: TGTGCCAGCAGGATGACAGGGGGCTCCTACAATGAGCAGTTCTTC. Translated, it gives CASRMTGGSYNEQFF. The chain is built from TRBV2 and TRBJ2-1, with 9 nucleotides matching TRBD1. The CDR3 runs 15 residues. After removal of 6 bases from V and 0 bases from J, the junction contained 3 bases not matched to a gene. CDR1 is SNHLY and CDR2 is FYNNEI in the germline V gene. Supplemented by reference TRBV2 and TRBJ2-1, the full variable domain reads EPEVTQTPSHQVTQMGQEVILRCVPISNHLYFYWYRQILGQKVEFLVSFYNNEISEKSEIFDDQFSVERPDGSNFTLKIRSTKLEDSAMYFCASRMTGGSYNEQFFGPGTRLTVL.

The rearrangement links TRBV5-1 to TRBJ2-2; possible D gene TRBD1, 6 bases. The CDR3 consists of 15 residues. Germline-derived CDR1 and CDR2 are SGHRS and YFSETQ. Trimming shortened V by 2 bases and J by 0 bases, and 8 bases separated the two germline ends. In nucleotides, the CDR3 is TGCGCCAGCAGCTTTACAGGGACGAACACCGGGGAGCTGTTTTTT. The encoded protein is CASSFTGTNTGELFF.

The gene calls are TRBV5-6 and TRBJ1-2; D gene uncertain. There are 15 residues in the CDR3. V was clipped by 2 bases and J by 0 bases, with 11 bases between them. CDR1 and CDR2 from the germline V gene are SGHDT and YYEEEE. CDR3 DNA: TGTGCCAGCAGCTTTATCCAGACTGCTAACTATGGCTACACCTTC. Protein product: CASSFIQTANYGYTF.

CDR3 in amino acids: CASSQDTGQGKVYYNSPLHF. CDR3 in DNA: TGTGCCAGCAGCCAAGATACGGGACAGGGCAAGGTTTACTATAATTCACCCCTCCACTTT. The chain has TRBV14 and TRBJ1-6, with TRBD1 identical over 9 bases. Germline CDR1 and CDR2: SGHDN and FVKESK. The CDR3 is 20 residues long. Trimming removed 0 bases from V and 3 bases from J; junction bases left unmatched: 12.

The V and J genes are TRBV5-1 and TRBJ1-1, with TRBD1 as a possible D gene (6 bases). V shed 5 bases and J shed 4 bases, with 18 bases lying between them. The CDR3 sequence is 15 residues long. CDR1 is SGHRS, CDR2 YFSETQ, per germline. The CDR3 region has the DNA TGCGCCAGCAGTCGCCTAGGGGGTGAGGGCACTGAAGCTTTCTTT. It codes for CASSRLGGEGTEAFF. The full variable domain, rest sourced from reference TRBV5-1 and TRBJ1-1, is KAGVTQTPRYLIKTRGQQVTLSCSPISGHRSVSWYQQTPGQGLQFLFEYFSETQRNKGNFPGRFSGRQFSNSRSEMNVSTLELGDSALYLCASSRLGGEGTEAFFGQGTRLTVV.

This sequence joins TRBV6-4 and TRBJ1-3; D may be TRBD1 (5 bases). The germline V gene encodes CDR1 MRHNA and CDR2 SNTAGT. The ends were cut back, 2 bases at V and 2 bases at J, with 19 bases in the middle. The CDR3 extends over 18 amino acids. Here the CDR3 DNA reads TGTGCCAGCAGTGACACCCCTTGGAGGGGCGAAACTGGAAACACCATATATTTT. Translated: CASSDTPWRGETGNTIYF.

This rearrangement joins TRBV7-2 to TRBJ1-1; TRBD1 matches at 7 bases. Germline CDR1 reads SGHTA; CDR2 reads FQGNSA. This CDR3 spans 16 amino acids. Trimming at V came to 2 bases and at J to 4 bases, leaving 10 bases not matched to a gene. CDR3 in DNA: TGTGCCAGCAGCTTAAGGCCGACAGGGTCGGTCACTGAAGCTTTCTTT. It specifies CASSLRPTGSVTEAFF.

J is TRBJ1-1 and V is TRBV13, with a tentative D call TRBD1 (6 bases). V lost 0 bases to trimming and J lost 11 bases, with 10 bases between them. Germline V lookup: CDR1 PRHDT, CDR2 FYEKMQ (reference sequence). The length of the CDR3 is 12 residues. The CDR3 region has the DNA TGTGCCAGCAGCTTAGGGACAGGTGCTGCTTTCTTT. Protein sequence: CASSLGTGAAFF.

This clone appeared a single time. Different DNA sequences within this sample yield the same CDR3. V and J are TRBV15 and TRBJ2-5, with 11 bases matching TRBD2. Germline V gene lookup returns CDR1 LNHNV and CDR2 YYDKDF (reference sequence). The CDR3 extends over 18 amino acids. V was clipped by 3 bases and J by 0 bases; unmatched bases: 9. The CDR3 nucleotides are TGTGCCACCAGCAGCATACTAGCGGGGGCTTTGTACCAAGAGACCCAGTACTTC. Its protein is CATSSILAGALYQETQYF.

The gene calls are TRBV2 and TRBJ1-1; D remains ambiguous. V was pared by 7 bases and J by 2 bases, with 11 bases between. Germline V gives CDR1 SNHLY, CDR2 FYNNEI. The CDR3 is 13 residues long. The CDR3 DNA is TGTGCCAGCAACCAGCGGGAAAACACTGAAGCTTTCTTT. This translates into CASNQRENTEAFF. Drawing the rest from reference TRBV2 and TRBJ1-1, the complete variable domain is EPEVTQTPSHQVTQMGQEVILRCVPISNHLYFYWYRQILGQKVEFLVSFYNNEISEKSEIFDDQFSVERPDGSNFTLKIRSTKLEDSAMYFCASNQRENTEAFFGQGTRLTVV.